These 9 T cell receptor beta chains were sequenced from one sample in a study of CDR3 diversity in severe acne (dated by TCRdb to about 2019). Library preparation was by PCR. Sequencing used an Illumina HiSeq 2000. TCRdb trimmed the raw reads at Q25, called clones with MiXCR and kept productive beta chains. Under each unique CDR3 protein, matching rows form one entry showing the most common genes and DNA. Here the sample has under 100,000 distinct CDR3 sequences; 45% to 50% occur a single time. The ten largest clones add up to 10% of the sample. Source material: blood. The receptor source for this set is a male donor in good health, serving as a control.

V gene TRBV13 combines with J gene TRBJ2-5; TRBD2 matches 11 bases. This CDR3 has 16 amino acids. J gave up 2 bases and V 0 bases, and 2 bases lay outside the gene matches. Germline V gives CDR1 PRHDT, CDR2 FYEKMQ (reference sequence). For the CDR3, the DNA is TGTGCCAGCAGCTTAGGCGGGACTAGCGGTCAAGAGACCCAGTACTTC. The encoded protein is CASSLGGTSGQETQYF.

This clonotype occurred many times. The chain carries TRBV2 and TRBJ2-3; 14 nucleotides agree with TRBD2. The V segment lost 6 bases and the J segment 1 base; nucleotides outside the gene matches: 3. CDR1 is SNHLY and CDR2 is FYNNEI in the germline V gene. The CDR3 runs 16 residues. CDR3 coding DNA: TGTGCCAGCAGCCGGGGACTAGCGGGGGGCACAGATACGCAGTATTTT. Its translation is CASSRGLAGGTDTQYF.

Ten or more counts support this clonotype. V and J are TRBV20-1 and TRBJ2-7; TRBD2 aligns across 10 bases. The CDR3 covers 14 residues. With V trimmed by 0 bases and J by 5 bases, 4 bases remained unmatched. CDR1 and CDR2 (germline): DFQATT, SNEGSKA (reference sequence). CDR3 amino acids: CSAREGAGGHEQYF. The CDR3 region has the DNA TGCAGTGCTAGAGAGGGAGCGGGAGGGCACGAGCAGTACTTC.

Judged by abundance, this clonotype is medium-sized (0.01 to 0.1%). The chain uses TRBV12-3 or TRBV12-4 and TRBJ1-1; a possible D gene is TRBD1 (6 bases). The CDR3 extends over 12 amino acids. The V gene lost 6 bases and the J gene lost 4 bases, with 9 bases spanning the gap. In DNA form, the CDR3 reads TGTGCCAGCAGCAGGGGAGGCACTGAAGCTTTCTTT. It yields the protein CASSRGGTEAFF.

This chain joins TRBV6-1 and TRBJ1-1; D might be TRBD1 (6 bases). Per germline, CDR1 MNHNS and CDR2 SASEGT. V was trimmed by 6 bases and J by 6 bases, leaving 14 bases between them. This CDR3 contains 13 residues. The CDR3 reads CASRPGTHSEAFF. Here the CDR3 DNA reads TGTGCCAGCAGGCCCGGGACACACTCTGAAGCTTTCTTT.

This clonotype occurred a few times. This rearrangement joins TRBV5-1 to TRBJ2-2; 9 bases are shared with TRBD1. There are 15 residues in the CDR3. V shed 5 bases, J shed 7 bases, and the junction held 9 bases outside the gene matches. Germline assignment: CDR1 SGHRS and CDR2 YFSETQ. Here the CDR3 reads CASSEPGQGSGELFF. The CDR3 DNA reads as TGCGCCAGCAGTGAACCGGGACAGGGTAGCGGGGAGCTGTTTTTT.

The rearrangement links TRBV15 to TRBJ2-5, with 10 bases matching TRBD2. Germline V lookup: CDR1 LNHNV, CDR2 YYDKDF (reference sequence). V gave up 4 bases and J gave up 4 bases; unmatched junction bases: 6. The CDR3 totals 15 residues. The CDR3: CATSTGTSAPETQYF. The DNA of the CDR3 is TGTGCCACCAGCACCGGGACTAGCGCTCCAGAGACCCAGTACTTC.

The V gene is TRBV10-3, the J gene TRBJ2-1; 16 nucleotides line up with TRBD2. Germline V gene sequence: CDR1 ENHRY, CDR2 SYGVKD. The CDR3 is made up of 17 amino acids. The V gene end was trimmed by 8 bases and the J gene end by 8 bases; junction bases not matched to a gene: 12. This chain's CDR3 is CAIEAGLAGGPADEQFF. In DNA, the CDR3 is TGTGCCATCGAGGCGGGACTAGCGGGAGGGCCGGCGGATGAGCAGTTCTTC.

This clonotype has more than one count but fewer than ten. The rearrangement uses TRBV20-1 and TRBJ2-5; D is possibly TRBD1 (5 bases). Per the germline V gene, CDR1 is DFQATT and CDR2 is SNEGSKA (reference sequence). The CDR3 covers 10 residues. The V end was cut by 6 bases, the J end by 9 bases, with 11 bases between. This CDR3 is CSAGAGSQYF. CDR3 nucleotides: TGCAGTGCAGGGGCCGGGTCCCAGTACTTC.